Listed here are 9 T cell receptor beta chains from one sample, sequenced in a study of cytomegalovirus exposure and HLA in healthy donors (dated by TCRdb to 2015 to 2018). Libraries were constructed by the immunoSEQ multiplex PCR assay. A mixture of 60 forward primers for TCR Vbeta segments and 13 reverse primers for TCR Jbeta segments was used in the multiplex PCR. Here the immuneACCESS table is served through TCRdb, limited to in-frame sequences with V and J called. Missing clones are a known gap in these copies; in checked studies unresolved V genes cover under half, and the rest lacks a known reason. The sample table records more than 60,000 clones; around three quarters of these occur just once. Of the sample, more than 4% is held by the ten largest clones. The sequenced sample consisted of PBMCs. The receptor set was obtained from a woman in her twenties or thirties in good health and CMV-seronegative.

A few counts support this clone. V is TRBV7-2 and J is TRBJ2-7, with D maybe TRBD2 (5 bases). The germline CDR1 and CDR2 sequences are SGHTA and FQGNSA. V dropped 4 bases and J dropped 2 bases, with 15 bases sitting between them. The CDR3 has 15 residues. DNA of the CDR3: TGTGCCAGCAGCTCCTTTAGGACTTCTACCTACGAGCAGTACTTC. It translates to CASSSFRTSTYEQYF.

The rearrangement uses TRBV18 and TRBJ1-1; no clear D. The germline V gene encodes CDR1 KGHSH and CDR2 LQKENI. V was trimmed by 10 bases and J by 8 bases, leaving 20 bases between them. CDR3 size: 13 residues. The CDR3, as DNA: TGTGCCACTTCCTCCGGTACAGCCCTCGAAGCTTTCTTT. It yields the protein CATSSGTALEAFF.

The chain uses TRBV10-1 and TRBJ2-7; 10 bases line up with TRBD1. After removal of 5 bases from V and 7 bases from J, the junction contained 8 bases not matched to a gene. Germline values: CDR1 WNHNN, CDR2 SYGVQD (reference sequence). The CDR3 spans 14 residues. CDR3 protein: CASSRQGAPGEQYF. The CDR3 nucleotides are TGCGCCAGCAGTCGACAGGGGGCGCCGGGTGAGCAGTACTTC.

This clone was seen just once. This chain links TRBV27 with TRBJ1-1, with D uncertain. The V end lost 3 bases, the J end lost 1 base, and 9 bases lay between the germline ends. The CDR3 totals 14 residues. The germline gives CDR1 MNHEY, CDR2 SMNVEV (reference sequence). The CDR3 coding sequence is TGTGCCAGCAGTTTTAGAGTTTGGAACACTGAAGCTTTCTTT. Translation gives CASSFRVWNTEAFF.

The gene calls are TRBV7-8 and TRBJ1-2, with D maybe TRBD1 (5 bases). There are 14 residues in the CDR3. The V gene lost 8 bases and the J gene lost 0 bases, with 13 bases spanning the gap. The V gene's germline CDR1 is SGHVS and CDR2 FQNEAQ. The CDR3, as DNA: TGTGCCAGCTCTCGACCGACAGCTAACTATGGCTACACCTTC. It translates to CASSRPTANYGYTF.

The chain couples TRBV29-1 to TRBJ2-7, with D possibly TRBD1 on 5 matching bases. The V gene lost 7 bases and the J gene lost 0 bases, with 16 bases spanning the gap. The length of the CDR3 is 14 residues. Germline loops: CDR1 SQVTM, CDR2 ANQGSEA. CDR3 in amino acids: CSAGRTGGSYEQYF. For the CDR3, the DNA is TGCAGCGCTGGAAGAACAGGTGGCTCCTACGAGCAGTACTTC.

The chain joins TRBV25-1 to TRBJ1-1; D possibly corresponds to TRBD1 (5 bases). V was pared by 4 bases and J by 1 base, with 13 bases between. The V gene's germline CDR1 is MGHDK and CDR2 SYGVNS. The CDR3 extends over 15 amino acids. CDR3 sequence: CASSGAGYQNTEAFF. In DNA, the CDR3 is TGTGCCAGCAGTGGAGCAGGGTATCAGAACACTGAAGCTTTCTTT.

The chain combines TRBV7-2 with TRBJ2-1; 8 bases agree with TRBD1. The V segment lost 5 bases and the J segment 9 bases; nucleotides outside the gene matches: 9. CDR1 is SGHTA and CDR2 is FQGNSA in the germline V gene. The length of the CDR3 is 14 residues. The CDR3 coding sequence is TGTGCCAGCAGCCCCGACAGGGGAAGATTTGAGCAGTTCTTC. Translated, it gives CASSPDRGRFEQFF.

Here the CDR3 reads CASSEGLAAVYEQYF. The CDR3 DNA reads TGTGCCAGCAGCGAGGGACTAGCGGCGGTCTACGAGCAGTACTTC. V gene TRBV6-6 combines with J gene TRBJ2-7; 11 bases agree with TRBD2. The length of the CDR3 is 15 residues. Germline values: CDR1 MNHNY, CDR2 SVGAGI (reference sequence). V lost 6 bases and J lost 3; bases outside the gene matches: 7.